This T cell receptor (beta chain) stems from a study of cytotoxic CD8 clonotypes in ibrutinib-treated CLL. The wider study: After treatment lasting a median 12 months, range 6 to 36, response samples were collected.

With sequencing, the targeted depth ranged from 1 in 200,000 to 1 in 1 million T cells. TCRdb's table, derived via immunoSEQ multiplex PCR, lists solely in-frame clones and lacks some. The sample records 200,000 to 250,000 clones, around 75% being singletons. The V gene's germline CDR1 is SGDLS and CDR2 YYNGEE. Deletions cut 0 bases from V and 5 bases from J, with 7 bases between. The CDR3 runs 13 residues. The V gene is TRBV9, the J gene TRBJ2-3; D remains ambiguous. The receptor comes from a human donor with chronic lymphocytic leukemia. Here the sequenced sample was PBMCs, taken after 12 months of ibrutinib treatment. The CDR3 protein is CASSVGVVDTQYF. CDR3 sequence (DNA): TGTGCCAGCAGCGTAGGAGTGGTAGATACGCAGTATTTT. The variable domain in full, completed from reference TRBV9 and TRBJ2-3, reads DSGVTQTPKHLITATGQRVTLRCSPRSGDLSVYWYQQSLDQGLQFLIQYYNGEERAKGNILERFSAQQFPDLHSELNLSSLELGDSALYFCASSVGVVDTQYFGPGTRLTVL.